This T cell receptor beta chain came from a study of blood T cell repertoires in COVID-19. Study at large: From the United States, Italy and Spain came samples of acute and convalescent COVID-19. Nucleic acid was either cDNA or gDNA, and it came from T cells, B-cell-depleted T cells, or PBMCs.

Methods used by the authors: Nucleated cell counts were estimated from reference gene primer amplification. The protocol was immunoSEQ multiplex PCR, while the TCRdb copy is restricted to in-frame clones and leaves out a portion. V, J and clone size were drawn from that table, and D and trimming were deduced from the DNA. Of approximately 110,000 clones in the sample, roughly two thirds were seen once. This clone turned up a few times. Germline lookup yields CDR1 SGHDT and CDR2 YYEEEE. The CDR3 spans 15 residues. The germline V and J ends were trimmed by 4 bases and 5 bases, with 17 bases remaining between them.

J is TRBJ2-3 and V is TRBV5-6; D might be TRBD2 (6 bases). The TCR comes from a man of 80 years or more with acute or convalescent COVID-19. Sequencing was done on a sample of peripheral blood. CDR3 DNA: TGTGCCAGCAGCGGCGGGACGCGTGGGGGAGATACGCAGTATTTT. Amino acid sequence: CASSGGTRGGDTQYF.